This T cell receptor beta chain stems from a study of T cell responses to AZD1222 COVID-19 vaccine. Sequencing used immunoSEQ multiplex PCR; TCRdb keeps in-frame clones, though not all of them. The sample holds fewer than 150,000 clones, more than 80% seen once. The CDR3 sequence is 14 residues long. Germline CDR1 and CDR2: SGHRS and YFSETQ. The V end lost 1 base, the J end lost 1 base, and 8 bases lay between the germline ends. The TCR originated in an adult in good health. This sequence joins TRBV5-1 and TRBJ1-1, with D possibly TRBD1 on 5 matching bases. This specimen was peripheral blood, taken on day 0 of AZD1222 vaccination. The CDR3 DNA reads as TGCGCCAGCAGCTTGTGGCAGGGGAACACTGAAGCTTTCTTT. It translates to CASSLWQGNTEAFF. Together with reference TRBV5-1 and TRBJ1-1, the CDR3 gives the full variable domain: KAGVTQTPRYLIKTRGQQVTLSCSPISGHRSVSWYQQTPGQGLQFLFEYFSETQRNKGNFPGRFSGRQFSNSRSEMNVSTLELGDSALYLCASSLWQGNTEAFFGQGTRLTVV.